These 8 T cell receptor beta chains share one sample of origin, sequenced in a study of human T cells and chemical hapten exposure. One entry per CDR3 protein results from TCRdb running MiXCR on the RACE reads. The table shows 70,000 or so distinct CDR3 sequences, with around 10% occurring only once. The time point here: patch test 3, about 24 weeks after DPC sensitization. Indicated treatment: therapeutic diphenylcyclopropenone sensitization with weekly scalp DPC. The material was whole blood, obtained in connection with sensitization to the hapten diphenylcyclopropenone (DPC). Receptors were obtained from a woman aged 45-59 years with alopecia areata. Some clones in this sample may be carry-over from other donors' samples.

This clonotype was seen more than once but under ten times. This rearrangement joins TRBV7-2 to TRBJ2-7; 7 bases align to TRBD2. V dropped 5 bases and J dropped 2; count of bases not matched to a gene: 9. Per the germline V gene, CDR1 is SGHTA and CDR2 is FQGNSA. The CDR3 has 15 residues. The CDR3 DNA reads TGTGCCAGCAGCCAGCGGGGAGGCGTGACCTACGAGCAGTACTTC. The encoded protein is CASSQRGGVTYEQYF.

This chain connects TRBV20-1 to TRBJ1-1, with a tentative D call TRBD1 (5 bases). The CDR3 loop spans 12 amino acids. V lost 7 bases, J lost 5 bases, and 14 bases lay in between. In germline, CDR1 is DFQATT, CDR2 SNEGSKA (reference sequence). The CDR3 spells CSGGQKGTEAFF. The CDR3 nucleotides read TGCAGTGGGGGCCAGAAGGGAACTGAAGCTTTCTTT.

The CDR3 here is CASSEAPQGGRNGYTF. The CDR3 DNA is TGTGCCAGCAGTGAAGCTCCGCAGGGGGGGCGGAATGGCTACACCTTC. The rearrangement uses TRBV2 and TRBJ1-2; 7 bases line up with TRBD1. The V gene's germline CDR1 is SNHLY and CDR2 FYNNEI. The CDR3 extends over 16 amino acids. With V trimmed by 0 bases and J by 6 bases, 10 bases remained unmatched.

As concerns this clonotype: This may come from a read error, since a much larger clone is one base off. The chain links TRBV18 to TRBJ1-1, with D hard to call. This CDR3 is built from 15 residues. Germline CDR1 reads KGHSH; CDR2 reads LQKENI. V was cut by 0 bases and J by 0 bases, with 8 bases left in between. The CDR3 is CASSPPFTMNTEAFF. CDR3 coding DNA: TGTGCCAGCTCACCACCGTTCACTATGAACACTGAAGCTTTCTTT. Full variable domain (remainder filled in from reference TRBV18 and TRBJ1-1): NAGVMQNPRHLVRRRGQEARLRCSPMKGHSHVYWYRQLPEEGLKFMVYLQKENIIDESGMPKERFSAEFPKEGPSILRIQQVVRGDSAAYFCASSPPFTMNTEAFFGQGTRLTVV.

This clonotype was seen ten or more times. The chain couples TRBV7-8 to TRBJ1-3; D remains ambiguous. Germline V gene sequence: CDR1 SGHVS, CDR2 FQNEAQ. V lost 5 bases, J lost 0 bases, and 8 bases lay in between. The CDR3 has 14 residues. In DNA form, the CDR3 reads TGTGCCAGCAGCCTAGGGCTCTCTGGAAACACCATATATTTT. Its protein is CASSLGLSGNTIYF.

CDR3 DNA sequence: TGTGCCAGCTTCGCCAGGGGGCCCCTACAACTGACAAAGAACACCGGGGAGCTGTTTTTT. This gives the protein CASFARGPLQLTKNTGELFF. V gene TRBV21-1 combines with J gene TRBJ2-2; the table assigns TRBD1, which was not confirmed against the DNA. TRBV21-1 is labeled a pseudogene. This CDR3 is built from 20 residues.

This clonotype was counted at least ten times. The J gene is TRBJ2-1, the V gene TRBV5-1; TRBD2 matches at 14 bases. From germline, CDR1 is SGHRS and CDR2 YFSETQ. The CDR3 is 17 amino acids. V gave up 1 base and J gave up 10 bases; unmatched junction bases: 10. CDR3: CASSLRGGTSGSMEQFF. CDR3 DNA: TGCGCCAGCAGCTTGCGCGGGGGGACTAGCGGGAGTATGGAGCAGTTCTTC.

This clonotype appeared many times. The V call is TRBV6-2 or TRBV6-3, the J call TRBJ1-5; D is uncertain. V was pared by 5 bases and J by 2 bases, with 7 bases between. The CDR3 contains 13 residues. CDR1 MNHEY and CDR2 SVGEGT come from the germline V gene. The CDR3 region is CASSRDGNQPQHF. The CDR3 nucleotides read TGTGCCAGCAGTCGTGACGGCAATCAGCCCCAGCATTTT.